The text below deals with one T cell receptor beta chain. The target of this receptor is not known. No much larger clone is present one base from it, and per-base qualities are unavailable. The sample is drawn from a study of T cell repertoires in cytomegalovirus infection (dated by TCRdb to between 2018 and 2021). Regarding the complete study: Alongside well-studied HLA-B-restricted epitopes, the peptide stimulations were aimed at recently identified HLA-C-restricted CMV epitopes, whose presentation resists viral immunomodulation. Donor HLA type was relevant to the analysis, because carriage of CMV infection together with the matching HLA type was indicated by public TCR beta signatures. What the study reported, not specific to this receptor: In both this cohort and an independent roughly 350-donor cohort, the cumulative frequency of public TCR beta family members distinguished carriers of CMV infection plus the relevant HLA type. In the ex vivo response, HLA-C-restricted CMV-specific TCR beta clonotypes were dominant, and in two of eight donors the single most frequent clonotype came from this HLA-C-restricted group.

For sequencing, an Illumina HiSeq 1500 was employed. TCRdb reprocessed the public reads (quality trimming at Q25 with fastp, clone calling with MiXCR) and kept in-frame beta chains. Rows are unified per CDR3 protein, each entry keeping the most common DNA and genes. Recorded for this sample are about 480,000 distinct CDR3 sequences; 30% to 35% of them occurred a single time. Around a sixth of the sample goes to the ten largest clones. The meaning of the sample's treatment or condition label: in vitro stimulation with specific CMV peptide epitopes to enrich CMV-specific T cells. The CDR3 covers 15 residues, taking in both the cysteine and the phenylalanine. Only the CDR3 DNA stays, 45 bases, in frame from base 1. CDR1 and CDR2, looked up from the germline V gene (reference sequence), are LNHDA and SQIVND. Between the V and J ends, shortened by 5 bases and 0 bases respectively, the junction contains 11 bases.

Rearrangement joined TRBV19 to TRBJ2-1; possibly the D gene is TRBD1, per 7 matching bases. The receptor's source is a human donor in good health (CMV status not recorded). Some clones in this sample may be carry-over from other donors' samples. The material was cultured PBMCs, obtained from culture after CMV antigen stimulation. CDR3 loop: CASSRGTASYNEQFF. The DNA sequence follows: TGTGCCAGTAGTCGCGGGACAGCCTCCTACAATGAGCAGTTCTTC.